The clone carrying this T cell receptor (beta chain) was detected once. This specimen comes from a study of blood T cell repertoires in COVID-19. J gave up 3 bases and V 2 bases, and 1 base lay outside the gene matches. CDR1 is SGHDN, CDR2 FVKESK, per germline. The CDR3 covers 15 residues. Participant ages covered about 18 to 89 years across about 25 US areas. Cohorts were assigned according to the clinical history that participants reported. In the authors' workflow: Researchers report that nucleated cell counts were estimated from reference gene primer amplification. TCRdb's copy holds only in-frame clones and misses some; the assay was immunoSEQ multiplex PCR. That table is the source of V, J and clone size, and D and trimming were worked out from the DNA. The data show roughly 260,000 clones, 80% to 90% seen once.

The sequenced sample was PBMCs or T cells enriched from blood (not recorded which). The chain uses TRBV14 and TRBJ2-2; TRBD1 aligns across 9 bases. The TCR originated in a woman between 45 and 65 years old who had recovered from COVID-19. This CDR3 is CASSQWTGDTGELFF. CDR3 bases: TGTGCCAGCAGCCAATGGACAGGGGACACCGGGGAGCTGTTTTTT. Complete variable domain (other parts from reference TRBV14 and TRBJ2-2): EAGVTQFPSHSVIEKGQTVTLRCDPISGHDNLYWYRRVMGKEIKFLLHFVKESKQDESGMPNNRFLAERTGGTYSTLKVQPAELEDSGVYFCASSQWTGDTGELFFGEGSRLTVL.